The next 11 T cell receptor beta chains were all read from a single sample in a study of monozygotic twins with inflammatory bowel disease. Each CDR3 protein gets one entry in TCRdb, which reprocessed the 5' RACE reads and gives no DNA. Its table lists a few hundred thousand distinct CDR3 sequences. The sequencing input was blood. These receptors were obtained from a human donor with ulcerative colitis or Crohn's disease, or a healthy co-twin of an affected twin (not recorded which).

The V call is TRBV7-9, the J call TRBJ2-5; TCRdb indicates TRBD2, and absent DNA this call remains unverified. The germline V gene has CDR1 SEHNR and CDR2 FQNEAQ (reference sequence). The CDR3 is 15 amino acids. CDR3 loop: CASSLAGLETETQYF.

V is TRBV7-9 and J is TRBJ2-1; the D call of TRBD2 rests on TCRdb alone, since no DNA is present to check it. In germline, CDR1 is SEHNR, CDR2 FQNEAQ (reference sequence). This CDR3 is 21 amino acids long. The CDR3: CASRAGYGSGRLVGSYNEQFF.

This chain connects TRBV28 to TRBJ2-7; lacking DNA, the TRBD1 call made by TCRdb goes unchecked. Germline CDR1 reads MDHEN; CDR2 reads SYDVKM. The CDR3 has 13 amino acids. CDR3 amino acids: CASSLGDRDEQYF.

The CDR3 region is CASSLAAGVYQETQYF. This chain links TRBV27 with TRBJ2-5. CDR1 and CDR2 from the germline V gene are MNHEY and SMNVEV (reference sequence). CDR3 length: 16 amino acids.

V gene TRBV6-2 or TRBV6-3 combines with J gene TRBJ1-2. The germline V gene has CDR1 MNHEY and CDR2 SVGEGT. The CDR3 has 13 amino acids. The CDR3 is CASSYSFLYGYTF.

This chain joins TRBV25-1 and TRBJ2-5; no DNA is available, so the TRBD2 call from TCRdb remains unchecked. Germline V CDR1 and CDR2: MGHDK, SYGVNS. The CDR3 is made up of 15 amino acids. The CDR3 sequence: CASSDPRLAGETQYF.

The J gene is TRBJ1-1, the V gene TRBV7-9; no DNA is available, so the TRBD1 call from TCRdb remains unchecked. The germline CDR1 and CDR2 sequences are SEHNR and FQNEAQ (reference sequence). The CDR3 has 17 amino acids. The CDR3 spells CASSDSLAGTVNTEAFF.

The rearrangement uses TRBV20-1 and TRBJ2-1; TCRdb's D gene call, TRBD1, goes unchecked for lack of DNA. Germline-derived CDR1 and CDR2 are DFQATT and SNEGSKA (reference sequence). The CDR3 consists of 14 residues. CDR3: CSARDPDGVQGQFF.

The chain carries TRBV12-3 or TRBV12-4 and TRBJ2-5; absent DNA, TCRdb's TRBD2 call cannot be checked. This CDR3 has 17 residues. The CDR3 protein is CASSLGPRGGIEETQYF.

This chain joins TRBV5-6 and TRBJ1-1; there is no DNA to check the TCRdb D call of TRBD1. The CDR3 extends over 14 amino acids. Germline V lookup: CDR1 SGHDT, CDR2 YYEEEE. The CDR3 loop reads CASSLFQGAGEAFF.

The genes are TRBV2 and TRBJ2-3; TCRdb reports TRBD2, a call that lacks DNA to check it against. The CDR3 contains 15 residues. The germline V gene encodes CDR1 SNHLY and CDR2 FYNNEI. CDR3 region: CASSVQRGGTDTQYF.